This T cell receptor (beta chain) was recorded in a study of early stage breast cancer tumors. Study-level background: Most invasive tumors, about 75% of the 16, were ER+/PR+/HER2-. Among around 12 ER+/PR+/HER2- tumors, eight were ductal, four lobular.

Some clones are missing from TCRdb's copy, which holds only in-frame ones; the method was immunoSEQ multiplex PCR. In the table there are about 29,000 clones, approximately 85% of which are singletons. The study, taken as a whole, reports: Bulk DNA sequencing of unsorted cells missed chain pairing and markers.

Germline trimming cut 1 base from V and 3 bases from J; bases unmatched to any gene: 1. Germline CDR1 reads SGDLS; CDR2 reads YYNGEE. The CDR3 has 14 amino acids. As for this clone: What it binds is unknown.

The sequencing input was blood. The V gene is TRBV9, the J gene TRBJ2-7; TRBD2 matches at 10 bases. This clonotype originated in a person in their fifties or sixties with breast cancer. In nucleotides, the CDR3 is TGTGCCAGCAGCGTAAGCGGGAGGGGCTACGAGCAGTACTTC. Protein sequence: CASSVSGRGYEQYF.